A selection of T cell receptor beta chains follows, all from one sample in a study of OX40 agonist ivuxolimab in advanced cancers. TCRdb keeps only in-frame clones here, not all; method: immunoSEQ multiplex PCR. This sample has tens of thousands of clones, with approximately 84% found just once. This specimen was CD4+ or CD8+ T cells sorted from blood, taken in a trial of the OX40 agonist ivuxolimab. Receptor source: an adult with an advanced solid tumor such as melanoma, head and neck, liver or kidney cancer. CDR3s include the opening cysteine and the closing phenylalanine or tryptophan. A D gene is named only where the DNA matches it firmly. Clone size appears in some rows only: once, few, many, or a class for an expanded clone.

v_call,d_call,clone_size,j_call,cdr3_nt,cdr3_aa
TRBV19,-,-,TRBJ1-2,TGTGCCAGTTGTTTAGGGTCAGCTGGCTATGGCTACACCTTC,CASCLGSAGYGYTF
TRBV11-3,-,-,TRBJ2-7,TGTGCCAGCAGCTTAGATTCAGAGTACGAGCAGTACTTC,CASSLDSEYEQYF
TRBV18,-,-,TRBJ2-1,TGTGCCAGCTCACCGGATAACGGGCTTAGGAACAATGAGCAGTTCTTC,CASSPDNGLRNNEQFF
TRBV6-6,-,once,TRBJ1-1,TGTGCCAGCAGTCTCCGGGGGAACACTGAAGCTTTCTTT,CASSLRGNTEAFF
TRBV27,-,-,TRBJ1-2,TGTGCCAGCAGTTTCGACAGGCATCAGAGCTACACCTTC,CASSFDRHQSYTF
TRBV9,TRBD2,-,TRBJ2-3,TGTGCCAGCAGCGTAGGTAGCGGGCTACCAGGTGATACGCAGTATTTT,CASSVGSGLPGDTQYF
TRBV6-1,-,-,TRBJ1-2,TGTGCCAGCACCGGGTATTATGGCTACACCTTC,CASTGYYGYTF
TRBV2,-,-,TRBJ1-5,TGTGCCAGCAGTGAAGGCAGCTTACTAAGGCCCCAGCATTTT,CASSEGSLLRPQHF
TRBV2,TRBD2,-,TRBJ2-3,TGTGCCAGCAGTGAGGGGGCGGGGGGAGATACGCAGTATTTT,CASSEGAGGDTQYF
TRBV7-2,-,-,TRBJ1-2,TGTGCCAGCAGCTTAGGGGGTTTGGGAGTCGCAGTAGATGGCTACACCTTC,CASSLGGLGVAVDGYTF
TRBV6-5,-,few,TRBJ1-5,TGTGCCAGCAGGCGGGACCGCATAGAGCCCCAGCATTTT,CASRRDRIEPQHF
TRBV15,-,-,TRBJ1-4,TGTGCCACCAGCAGGGACCGAGGGTGGGATGAAAAACTGTTTTTT,CATSRDRGWDEKLFF
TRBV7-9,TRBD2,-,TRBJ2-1,TGTGCCAGCAGGCCAAGCGGGGGGGCCTTTATTCTTAATGAGCAGTTCTTC,CASRPSGGAFILNEQFF
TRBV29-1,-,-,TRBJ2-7,TGCAGCGTTTTGATGGACAGCTCCTACGAGCAGTACTTC,CSVLMDSSYEQYF
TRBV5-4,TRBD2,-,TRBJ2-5,TGTGCCAGCAGCTCCCTAGCGGCAGGACGAGAGACCCAGTACTTC,CASSSLAAGRETQYF
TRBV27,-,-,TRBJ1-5,TGTGCCAGCCACGAGACAGTGCCTCTAAGTCGGCCCCAGCATTTT,CASHETVPLSRPQHF
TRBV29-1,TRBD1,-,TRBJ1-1,TGCAGCGGCCGACAGGGACGAACTGAAGCTTTCTTT,CSGRQGRTEAFF
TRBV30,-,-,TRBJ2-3,TGTGCCTGGAGTGTACGGAGGAAACGCACAGATACGCAGTATTTT,CAWSVRRKRTDTQYF
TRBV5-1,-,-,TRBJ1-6,TGCGCCAGCAGCTTGAGTATGGCAGAGAATAATTCACCCCTCCACTTT,CASSLSMAENNSPLHF
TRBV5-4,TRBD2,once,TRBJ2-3,TGTGCCAGCAGCTTACGCCTAGCGGGAAGCACAGATACGCAGTATTTT,CASSLRLAGSTDTQYF
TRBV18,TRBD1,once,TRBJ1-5,TGTGCCAGCTCAGGTAACAGGGGCGGCAATCAGCCCCAGCATTTT,CASSGNRGGNQPQHF
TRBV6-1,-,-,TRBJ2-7,TGTGCCAGCAGTGGGGACAACTACGAGCAGTACTTC,CASSGDNYEQYF
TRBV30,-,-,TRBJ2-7,TGTGCCTGGAGTGTACGAAGGGCGGGCCCCTACGAGCAGTACTTC,CAWSVRRAGPYEQYF
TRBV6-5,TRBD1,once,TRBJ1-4,TGTGCCAGCAGCGGAACCGGGACAGGAAAAGGAAAACTGTTTTTT,CASSGTGTGKGKLFF
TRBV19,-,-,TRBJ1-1,TGTGCCAGTACCTCAGTCATGAACACTGAAGCTTTCTTT,CASTSVMNTEAFF
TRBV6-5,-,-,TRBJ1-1,TGTGCCAGCAGTGAATTAAGGAGCACTGAAGCTTTCTTT,CASSELRSTEAFF
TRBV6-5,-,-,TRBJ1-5,TGTGCCAGCAGTTATCGAAGCGGCAATCAGCCCCAGCATTTT,CASSYRSGNQPQHF
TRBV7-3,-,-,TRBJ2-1,TGTGCCAGCAGCCCCGCGCATGACAATGAGCAGTTCTTC,CASSPAHDNEQFF
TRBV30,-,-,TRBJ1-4,TGTGCCTGGTCTTTTTCTGGCGAAAAACTGTTTTTT,CAWSFSGEKLFF
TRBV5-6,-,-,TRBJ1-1,TGTGCCAGCAGCCACGGACCTGTGCCTGAAGCTTTCTTT,CASSHGPVPEAFF
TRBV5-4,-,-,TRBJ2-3,TGTGCCAGCAGCTTTCGGGGGGCCCACTCTACCACAGATACGCAGTATTTT,CASSFRGAHSTTDTQYF
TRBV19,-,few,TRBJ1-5,TGTGCCAGTAGGATAAGTTTGACAGGTAATAGCAATCAGCCCCAGCATTTT,CASRISLTGNSNQPQHF
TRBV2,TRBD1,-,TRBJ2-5,TGTGCCAGCAGTGCAAGGACAGGGCAAGAGACCCAGTACTTC,CASSARTGQETQYF
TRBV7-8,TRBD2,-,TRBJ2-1,TGTGCCAGCAGCTCTCGACTAGCGGGGGGGGTCAATGAGCAGTTCTTC,CASSSRLAGGVNEQFF
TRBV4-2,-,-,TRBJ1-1,TGTGCCAGCAGCCAGGGTCCTAACACTGAAGCTTTCTTT,CASSQGPNTEAFF
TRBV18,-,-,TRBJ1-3,TGTGCCAGCTCACCACTCTTAGGTACTCTGGGGTCGTCTGGAAACACCATATATTTT,CASSPLLGTLGSSGNTIYF
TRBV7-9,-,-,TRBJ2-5,TGTGCCAGCAGCTTAGCGCCAGATCAAGAGACCCAGTACTTC,CASSLAPDQETQYF
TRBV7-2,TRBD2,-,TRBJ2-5,TGTGCCAGCAGCTTCGGGACTAGTGGTCAAGAGACCCAGTACTTC,CASSFGTSGQETQYF
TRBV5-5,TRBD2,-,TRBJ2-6,TGTGCCAGCAGCTTGTCGGGAGGGCGGAGCTCTGGGGCCAACGTCCTGACTTTC,CASSLSGGRSSGANVLTF
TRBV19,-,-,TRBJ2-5,TGTGCCAGTAGTATAGGAGGGGAGACCCAGTACTTC,CASSIGGETQYF
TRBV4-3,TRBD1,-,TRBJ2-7,TGCGCCAGCAGCCAGGCCGGGACAGCCTTAGGCCACGAGCAGTACTTC,CASSQAGTALGHEQYF
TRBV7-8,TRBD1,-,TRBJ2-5,TGTGCCAGCAGCTTAGTAGGGGGCAGCCAAGAGACCCAGTACTTC,CASSLVGGSQETQYF
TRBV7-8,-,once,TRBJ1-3,TGTGCCAGCAGCTTATGGGCAGCCTCTGGAAACACCATATATTTT,CASSLWAASGNTIYF
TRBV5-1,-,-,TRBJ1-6,TGCGCCAGCAGCTTCTCCGACAGTGGAGCTTCACCCCTCCACTTT,CASSFSDSGASPLHF
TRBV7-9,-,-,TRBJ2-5,TGTGCCAGCAGCCCTGGTGATAGCAGGCAAGAGACCCAGTACTTC,CASSPGDSRQETQYF
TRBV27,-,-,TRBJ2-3,TGTGCCAGCACGAAGCAGACAGCTTCAGATACGCAGTATTTT,CASTKQTASDTQYF